The 20 T cell receptor beta chains listed next were all sequenced from one sample in a study of human T cells and chemical hapten exposure. This sample's time point: patch test 1, 2 weeks after DPC sensitization. Treatment: therapeutic diphenylcyclopropenone sensitization with weekly scalp DPC. One entry per CDR3 protein results from TCRdb running MiXCR on the RACE reads. The sample consists of 95,000 to 150,000 distinct CDR3 sequences, around 13% of them appearing once. This specimen consisted of whole blood, obtained in connection with sensitization to the hapten diphenylcyclopropenone (DPC). The receptors originated from a man younger than 30 with alopecia areata. Some clones in this sample may be carry-over from other donors' samples.

The sample holds a few counts of this clonotype. The chain combines TRBV5-1 with TRBJ2-5, with D perhaps being TRBD1 or TRBD2 (6 bases each). Germline V gene data show CDR1 as SGHRS and CDR2 as YFSETQ. The length of the CDR3 is 15 residues. Trimming shortened V by 4 bases and J by 2 bases, and 15 bases separated the two germline ends. CDR3 protein: CASSATGAIQETQYF. CDR3 bases: TGCGCCAGCAGCGCCACGGGGGCGATACAAGAGACCCAGTACTTC.

V gene TRBV5-1 combines with J gene TRBJ1-5; D unresolved. Trimming stripped 4 bases from V and 3 bases from J, with 8 bases between. CDR1 SGHRS and CDR2 YFSETQ come from the germline V gene. This CDR3 comprises 13 residues. The CDR3 bases are TGCGCCAGCAGCCAGGACGCCAATCAGCCCCAGCATTTT. This encodes CASSQDANQPQHF.

The chain employs TRBV2 and TRBJ1-5, with 8 bases fitting TRBD1. V shed 7 bases and J 6 bases; nucleotides not matched to a gene: 8. Germline CDR1 is SNHLY and CDR2 is FYNNEI. This CDR3 region has 14 residues. CDR3 protein: CASTETGAAQPQHF. As DNA, the CDR3 is TGTGCCAGCACCGAGACAGGGGCCGCTCAGCCCCAGCATTTT.

In its sample, this clonotype was seen many times. The chain is built from TRBV7-6 and TRBJ2-2; D ambiguous. The V gene's germline CDR1 is SGHVS and CDR2 FNYEAQ. The V gene lost 5 bases and the J gene lost 0 bases, with 28 bases spanning the gap. This CDR3 has 21 amino acids. The CDR3, as DNA: TGTGCCAGCAGCATCTCCTACCGGAACACCGAACGACCACCGAACACCGGGGAGCTGTTTTTT. Translating it yields CASSISYRNTERPPNTGELFF.

This clonotype was counted a few times. The J gene is TRBJ2-7, the V gene TRBV28; a weak D match, TRBD1 (5 bases). V lost 6 bases to trimming and J lost 0 bases, with 15 bases between them. The CDR3 totals 15 residues. Germline loops: CDR1 MDHEN, CDR2 SYDVKM. CDR3 nucleotide sequence: TGTGCCAGCAGGGTCGGACACCAATACTCCTACGAGCAGTACTTC. Residues: CASRVGHQYSYEQYF.

The V gene is TRBV27, the J gene TRBJ2-5, with D maybe TRBD2 (5 bases). Trimming took 6 bases from V and 2 from J, leaving 13 bases between them. This CDR3 region has 14 residues. Germline V lookup: CDR1 MNHEY, CDR2 SMNVEV (reference sequence). In nucleotides, the CDR3 is TGTGCCAGCAGCCCACTCACGGGGCAAGAGACCCAGTACTTC. The encoded protein is CASSPLTGQETQYF.

The V and J genes are TRBV4-3 and TRBJ1-6; 7 bases are a match to TRBD1. CDR1 and CDR2 from the germline V gene are LGHNA and YSLEER. Unmatched junction bases numbered 20, after V lost 2 bases and J lost 10 bases. This CDR3 is 19 amino acids long. This CDR3 is CASSQQELTRGGEGSPLHF. The CDR3 region has the DNA TGCGCCAGCAGCCAACAAGAACTCACCAGGGGGGGAGAAGGATCACCCCTCCACTTT.

This clonotype was seen many times. V gene TRBV4-1 combines with J gene TRBJ1-5; D remains ambiguous. Trimming took off 1 base at V and 1 base at J, with 17 bases between the two ends. Germline CDR1 reads MGHRA; CDR2 reads YSYEKL. The CDR3 runs 18 residues. The CDR3 DNA follows: TGCGCCAGCAGCCAAGGGGCAGCTAGGTCGAAAAGCAATCAGCCCCAGCATTTT. This sequence encodes CASSQGAARSKSNQPQHF.

The chain joins TRBV4-3 to TRBJ2-1, with D tentatively TRBD1 or TRBD2 (6 bases each). Germline values: CDR1 LGHNA, CDR2 YSLEER. The V gene lost 0 bases and the J gene lost 1 base, with 13 bases spanning the gap. CDR3 length: 17 residues. The CDR3 sequence: CASSQDWGASSYNEQFF. CDR3 nucleotides: TGCGCCAGCAGCCAAGATTGGGGGGCCAGTTCCTACAATGAGCAGTTCTTC.

This chain connects TRBV7-2 to TRBJ1-5; D uncertain. The V gene's germline CDR1 is SGHTA and CDR2 FQGNSA. There are 15 residues in the CDR3. V lost 1 base to trimming and J lost 1 base, with 8 bases between them. The CDR3 DNA reads as TGTGCCAGCAGCTTAGACCCGGCAAGCAATCAGCCCCAGCATTTT. Residues: CASSLDPASNQPQHF.

The CDR3 DNA is TGTGCCAGCAGTTTGTACGGGCAGGGTCTAGCCAAAAACATTCAGTACTTC. Translation gives CASSLYGQGLAKNIQYF. The chain is built from TRBV28 and TRBJ2-4; TRBD1 is a possible D gene (5 bases). The V end was cut by 3 bases, the J end by 0 bases, with 15 bases between. Looked up from germline, CDR1 is MDHEN and CDR2 is SYDVKM. CDR3 length: 17 amino acids.

The V and J genes are TRBV5-6 and TRBJ1-3; tentative D call: TRBD1 (5 bases). CDR3 size: 12 residues. V dropped 7 bases and J dropped 2 bases, with 7 bases sitting between them. Germline CDR1 is SGHDT and CDR2 is YYEEEE. The CDR3 coding sequence is TGTGCCAGCCGGGGGACTGGAAACACCATATATTTT. This gives the protein CASRGTGNTIYF.

This clonotype showed up many times. The chain recombines TRBV20-1 with TRBJ2-7, with 8 bases identical to TRBD1. The CDR3 extends over 15 amino acids. The V segment lost 4 bases and the J segment 3 bases; nucleotides outside the gene matches: 11. The germline V gene has CDR1 DFQATT and CDR2 SNEGSKA (reference sequence). CDR3 sequence reads: CSAIPGQGADYEQYV. For the CDR3, the DNA is TGCAGTGCTATCCCGGGGCAGGGGGCGGACTACGAGCAGTACGTC.

The gene calls are TRBV28 and TRBJ1-6; D is unresolved. V was pared by 8 bases and J by 0 bases, with 17 bases between. Germline V gives CDR1 MDHEN, CDR2 SYDVKM. This CDR3 has 17 residues. The CDR3 reads CASSEPHFSSYNSPLHF. The CDR3 DNA is TGTGCCAGCTCCGAACCCCATTTTAGCTCCTATAATTCACCCCTCCACTTT. Together with reference TRBV28 and TRBJ1-6, the CDR3 gives the full variable domain: DVKVTQSSRYLVKRTGEKVFLECVQDMDHENMFWYRQDPGLGLRLIYFSYDVKMKEKGDIPEGYSVSREKKERFSLILESASTNQTSMYLCASSEPHFSSYNSPLHFGNGTRLTVT.

This clonotype was detected many times. The V call is TRBV7-2, the J call TRBJ1-4; D gene uncertain. In germline, CDR1 is SGHTA, CDR2 FQGNSA. There are 11 residues in the CDR3. V lost 5 bases to trimming and J lost 5 bases, with 3 bases between them. The CDR3 is CASSMNEKLFF. CDR3 DNA: TGTGCCAGCAGCATGAATGAAAAACTGTTTTTT.

Only a few counts were recorded for this clonotype. This chain joins TRBV7-2 and TRBJ1-1; a possible D gene is TRBD1 (5 bases). Between the trimmed V and J ends, which lost 5 bases and 0 bases, there was a span of 7 bases. Per germline, CDR1 SGHTA and CDR2 FQGNSA. The CDR3 runs 13 residues. CDR3 residues: CASSQQVNTEAFF. The CDR3 nucleotides read TGTGCCAGCAGCCAACAGGTGAACACTGAAGCTTTCTTT. The variable domain in full, with the rest retrieved from reference TRBV7-2 and TRBJ1-1, is GAGVSQSPSNKVTEKGKDVELRCDPISGHTALYWYRQSLGQGLEFLIYFQGNSAPDKSGLPSDRFSAERTGGSVSTLTIQRTQQEDSAVYLCASSQQVNTEAFFGQGTRLTVV.

For the CDR3, the DNA is TGCAGTGCGCCAGCAGTTCAGGGTACAGATACGCAGTATTTT. Translating it yields CSAPAVQGTDTQYF. The V gene is TRBV20-1, the J gene TRBJ2-3, with TRBD1 as a possible D gene (5 bases). Germline V gene sequence: CDR1 DFQATT, CDR2 SNEGSKA (reference sequence). The CDR3 runs 14 residues. V lost 6 bases, J lost 3 bases, and 16 bases lay in between.

The V gene is TRBV12-3 or TRBV12-4, the J gene TRBJ1-5; D ambiguous. The CDR3 sequence is 13 residues long. The V end lost 3 bases, the J end lost 2 bases, and 5 bases lay between the germline ends. CDR3 amino acids: CASSFLGNQPQHF. For the CDR3, the DNA is TGTGCCAGCAGTTTTTTAGGCAATCAGCCCCAGCATTTT.

The chain combines TRBV7-8 with TRBJ1-2, with D unclear. The V end lost 1 base, the J end lost 1 base, and 10 bases lay between the germline ends. The CDR3 loop spans 15 amino acids. The germline V gene encodes CDR1 SGHVS and CDR2 FQNEAQ. CDR3 sequence (DNA): TGTGCCAGCAGCTTAGTCCAGGAAATTAACTATGGCTACACCTTC. Amino acids: CASSLVQEINYGYTF.

This clonotype was found many times. The rearrangement joins TRBV7-9 to TRBJ2-3; perhaps TRBD1 as D (6 bases). The CDR3 runs to 14 residues. With 5 bases removed from V and 0 bases from J, the gap between germline ends came to 9 bases. Germline V gene lookup returns CDR1 SEHNR and CDR2 FQNEAQ (reference sequence). The DNA for the CDR3 is TGTGCCAGCAGCCGACAGGAAAGCACAGATACGCAGTATTTT. Its translation: CASSRQESTDTQYF. The complete variable domain, with remaining parts taken from reference TRBV7-9 and TRBJ2-3, reads DTGVSQNPRHKITKRGQNVTFRCDPISEHNRLYWYRQTLGQGPEFLTYFQNEAQLEKSRLLSDRFSAERPKGSFSTLEIQRTEQGDSAMYLCASSRQESTDTQYFGPGTRLTVL.